A single sample gave rise to the 3 T cell receptor beta chains below, sequenced in a study of a mutant IDH1 vaccine in newly diagnosed glioma. Assay used: immunoSEQ multiplex PCR; TCRdb lists only in-frame clones, some missing. Of 98,000 or so clones detected, approximately 90% appear once; the ten largest clones hold less than 0.65%. The time point denotes: baseline, week 1 (first vaccination visit). Sample treatment: pre-vaccination baseline after standard-of-care therapy. Sequenced here: PBMCs, sampled from a glioma patient treated with radiotherapy, temozolomide or both. These receptor sequences come from a woman between 50 and 59 years old with glioma.

The gene calls are TRBV9 and TRBJ2-1; maybe TRBD2 (6 bases). CDR3 size: 14 residues. In germline, CDR1 is SGDLS, CDR2 YYNGEE. The V gene lost 0 bases and the J gene lost 12 bases, with 16 bases spanning the gap. In DNA form, the CDR3 reads TGTGCCAGCAGCGTAGTGGCCGGGGGTTTGGGGCAGTTCTTC. It encodes CASSVVAGGLGQFF.

This clone was recorded a few times. The chain has TRBV5-1 and TRBJ2-6; 8 bases are shared with TRBD2. V gave up 0 bases and J gave up 0 bases; unmatched junction bases: 2. This CDR3 spans 17 amino acids. In germline, CDR1 is SGHRS, CDR2 YFSETQ. In DNA form, the CDR3 reads TGCGCCAGCAGCTTGGGGGGGACTAGCTCTGGGGCCAACGTCCTGACTTTC. Translating it yields CASSLGGTSSGANVLTF.

The chain joins TRBV18 to TRBJ2-7; 10 bases line up with TRBD1. After removal of 0 bases from V and 12 bases from J, the junction contained 2 bases not matched to a gene. The CDR3 runs to 12 residues. Per germline, CDR1 KGHSH and CDR2 LQKENI. This CDR3 reads CASSPPGQGLYF. In nucleotides, the CDR3 is TGTGCCAGCTCACCACCGGGACAGGGGCTGTACTTC.